This T cell receptor (beta chain) was captured in a study of graft-versus-host responses after intestinal transplantation (dated by TCRdb to 2020 to 2023). Study-wide context: The transplants that recipients got were multivisceral, liver-intestinal, or isolated intestinal. All recipients received anti-thymocyte globulin induction followed by maintenance tacrolimus and steroids for 3 to 4 years. After intestinal transplantation, graft-versus-host and host-versus-graft alloreactive T cell clones in the graft, circulation and bone marrow were tracked using bulk TCR-beta CDR3 sequencing. Alloreactive clones were identified by sequencing pre-transplant mixed lymphocyte reaction products and comparing them with unstimulated pre-transplant donor and recipient T cells. A cohort of approximately 23 intestinal transplant recipients, including one retransplant, was enrolled, and 3 patients lacking pretransplant specimens were excluded. Donor T cell macrochimerism was defined as a peak of at least 4% donor T cells among recipient peripheral blood mononuclear cells. Samples from a few later patients were sequenced in-house on an Illumina MiSeq with MiXCR processing rather than by the commercial service. What the work shows at the level of the full study, not this receptor alone: In the allografts of patients with donor T cell macrochimerism, GvH to HvG T cell clonal ratios were high. Peak levels of circulating GvH clones were associated with declines in HvG clones early after transplant. The relatively low number and heterogeneity of intestinal transplant patients limited the conclusions. GvH clones were found in recipient bone marrow, and some of the GvH clones appeared earlier in ileal mucosa or blood, which is consistent with an intestinal mucosal origin.

Interpreted using the paper, the time point label stands for: cells obtained before transplantation from donor or recipient. CD3+CD4+ and CD3+CD8+ populations were FACS-sorted from unstimulated pre-transplant donor and recipient cells taken from spleen or lymph nodes. Libraries were constructed by the immunoSEQ multiplex PCR assay. For most patients, genomic DNA was isolated with the Qiagen DNeasy Blood and Tissue Kit and shipped frozen to Adaptive Biotechnologies for TCR sequencing. For most patients, high-throughput TCR-beta CDR3 sequencing of genomic DNA was performed by Adaptive Biotechnologies. The study's own analysis went as follows. TCR sequencing data for roughly 20 patients were retrieved from Adaptive's ImmunoSEQ software; a few other patients were processed with MiXCR and VDJtools. To correct CD4 versus CD8 sorting errors, any sequence found in both subsets at a frequency ratio below 5:1 was removed. CDR3 nucleotide sequences shared by donor and recipient were removed because the origin of these sequences could not be assigned. At least 2-fold expansion over unstimulated cells and a minimum CFSE-low frequency of 0.002% (template counts) or 0.001% (read counts) were required for clones to be classified as alloreactive. Clones were considered mappable if detected in sequenced pre-transplant spleen, lymph node, or MLR CFSE-low populations of the donor or recipient. The cumulative frequency of alloreactive clones was calculated as a percentage of all sequences, weighted by copy number. TCRdb holds this immuneACCESS table with in-frame rearrangements only. Some clones are missing; in checked studies, unresolved V genes explain under half, and the rest has no known cause. V, J and clone size reflect that table, while D and trimming were determined from the DNA. Present in this sample are 25,000 to 30,000 clones, 82% of which were seen just once. Roughly 0.65% of the sample goes to the ten largest clones.

On this clone itself: No cognate antigen has been identified for it. One base away there is no much larger clone; base qualities are not given.

This sample comprised unstimulated CD4+ T cells sorted from spleen or lymph node cells, obtained before intestinal transplant. This sequence was found in a human donor who received an intestinal transplant.

Read as DNA, the sequence is TGTGCCTGGAGTCCCGGGACTAGCGGTGTCACCGGGGAGCTGTTTTTT. This translates into CAWSPGTSGVTGELFF. In this chain, TRBV30 is recombined with TRBJ2-2, with 11 bases aligning to TRBD2. Per the germline V gene (reference sequence), GTSNPN is the CDR1 and SVGIG is the CDR2. CDR3 length: 16 amino acids, cysteine to phenylalanine. The kept DNA is CDR3 alone, 48 bases in frame from the first base. Ends trimmed: V by 2 bases, J by 4 bases; bases unmatched to a gene: 6.